This TCR beta chain was identified in a study of vaccination and CD4 T cells after COVID-19. Overall study: Those taking part got two shots of either the BNT162b2 or the mRNA-1273 vaccine.

This clonotype was detected only a few times. Its antigen remains unidentified. This sample's treatment: approximately 9-day PBMC culture with coronavirus spike peptide pools or control peptides (ViraFEST assay). Cultured CD4+ T cell DNA underwent sequencing with the Oncomine TCR Beta short-read assay. From the PCR reads, TCRdb called clonotypes with MiXCR, one entry per CDR3 protein. The sample has 25,000 to 30,000 distinct CDR3 sequences, 55% to 80% seen once. Sequences were derived from CD4+ T cells from blood, cultured in vitro, sampled after SARS-CoV-2 vaccination. The clonotype originates from a human donor who received a COVID-19 vaccine.

The CDR3 sequence is CASSLGDRGMGTEAFF. The CDR3 coding sequence is TGTGCCAGCAGCTTAGGGGACAGGGGCATGGGCACTGAAGCTTTCTTT. V is TRBV7-9 and J is TRBJ1-1; 10 bases agree with TRBD1. Germline assignment: CDR1 SEHNR and CDR2 FQNEAQ (reference sequence). The CDR3 contains 16 residues. V dropped 1 base and J dropped 4; count of bases not matched to a gene: 6.